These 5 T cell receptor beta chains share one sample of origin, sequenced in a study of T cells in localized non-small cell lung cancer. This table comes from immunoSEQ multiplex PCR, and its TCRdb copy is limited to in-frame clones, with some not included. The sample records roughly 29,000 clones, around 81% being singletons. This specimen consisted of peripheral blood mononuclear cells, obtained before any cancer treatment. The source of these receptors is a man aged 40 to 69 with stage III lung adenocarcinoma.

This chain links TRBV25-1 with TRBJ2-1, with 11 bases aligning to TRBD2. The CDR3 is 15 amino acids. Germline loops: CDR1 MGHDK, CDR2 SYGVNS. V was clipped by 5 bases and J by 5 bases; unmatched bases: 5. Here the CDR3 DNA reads TGTGCCAGCAGTTATAGCGGGAGGGCAAACAATGAGCAGTTCTTC. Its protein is CASSYSGRANNEQFF.

The CDR3 reads CASSPYQGNQPQHF. The CDR3 region has the DNA TGTGCCAGCAGTCCGTACCAGGGCAATCAGCCCCAGCATTTT. The rearrangement joins TRBV6-1 to TRBJ1-5; D is undetermined. This CDR3 region has 14 residues. Trimming pared 5 bases from V and 2 bases from J, leaving 10 bases between. From germline, CDR1 is MNHNS and CDR2 SASEGT.

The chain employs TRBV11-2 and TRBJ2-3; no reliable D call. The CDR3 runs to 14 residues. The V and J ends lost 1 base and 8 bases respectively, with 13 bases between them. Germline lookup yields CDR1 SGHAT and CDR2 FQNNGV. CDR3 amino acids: CASSLVSVASTQYF. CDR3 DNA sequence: TGTGCCAGCAGCTTAGTCTCGGTTGCAAGTACGCAGTATTTT.

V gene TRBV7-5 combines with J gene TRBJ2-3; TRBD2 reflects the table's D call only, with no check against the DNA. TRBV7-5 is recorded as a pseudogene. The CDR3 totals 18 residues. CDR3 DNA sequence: TGTGCCAGAAGCCAGAAGGAGACGGGAGGGACTTGTACAGATACGCAGTATTTT. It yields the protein CARSQKETGGTCTDTQYF.

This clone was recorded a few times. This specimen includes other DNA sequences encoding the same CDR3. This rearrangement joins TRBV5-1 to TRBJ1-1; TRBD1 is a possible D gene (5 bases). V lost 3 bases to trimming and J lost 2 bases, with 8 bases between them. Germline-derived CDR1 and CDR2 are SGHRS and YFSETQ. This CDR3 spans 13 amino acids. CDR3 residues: CASSSTGNTEAFF. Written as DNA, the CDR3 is TGCGCCAGCAGCTCCACAGGAAACACTGAAGCTTTCTTT.